The 22 T cell receptor beta chains given below trace back to one sample, sequenced in a study of CD8+ T cells in alopecia areata. Extraction of RNA preceded its reverse transcription into cDNA, which served as the sequencing template. Measured with immunoSEQ multiplex PCR; TCRdb has only the in-frame clones, and not every one. Of about 69,000 clones in the sample, roughly 60% were seen once. Sequencing used CD8+ T cells sorted from blood, obtained at week 0. The receptor source for this set is a human donor with alopecia areata.

This clone was observed a few times. The V and J genes are TRBV7-3 and TRBJ2-1; D remains unclear. Trimming took 5 bases from V and 2 from J, leaving 16 bases between them. Germline V gives CDR1 SGHTA, CDR2 FQGTGA. The CDR3 runs to 16 residues. The CDR3 loop reads CASSILPPVPYNEQFF. The CDR3 DNA reads as TGTGCCAGCAGCATCCTACCACCGGTCCCCTACAATGAGCAGTTCTTC.

This clone was recorded a few times. The V call is TRBV7-9, the J call TRBJ2-1; perhaps D is TRBD1 or TRBD2 (5 bases each). CDR3 size: 13 residues. V lost 6 bases, J lost 9 bases, and 15 bases lay in between. Germline loops: CDR1 SEHNR, CDR2 FQNEAQ (reference sequence). For the CDR3, the DNA is TGTGCCAGCAGAGGGGTAGGGGACGGTGAGCAGTTCTTC. Translating it yields CASRGVGDGEQFF.

This clone was observed a handful of times. The rearrangement joins TRBV29-1 to TRBJ2-2, with D perhaps TRBD1 (5 bases). The CDR3 totals 13 residues. V lost 8 bases, J lost 3 bases, and 13 bases lay in between. The V gene's germline CDR1 is SQVTM and CDR2 ANQGSEA. The chain's CDR3 is CSTEWGDTGELFF. The DNA of the CDR3 is TGCAGCACTGAGTGGGGCGACACCGGGGAGCTGTTTTTT.

This chain joins TRBV14 and TRBJ2-5, with D uncertain. This CDR3 region has 13 residues. The V end lost 4 bases, the J end lost 6 bases, and 12 bases lay between the germline ends. The germline V gene has CDR1 SGHDN and CDR2 FVKESK. The CDR3 DNA reads TGTGCCAGCAGCCGGCTGCCTATGCAGACCCAGTACTTC. Encoded protein: CASSRLPMQTQYF.

The CDR3 loop is CASSAVQDNSGNTIYF. DNA of the CDR3: TGTGCCAGCAGTGCGGTACAAGACAACTCTGGAAACACCATATATTTT. This chain joins TRBV25-1 and TRBJ1-3; D gene uncertain. Germline V gives CDR1 MGHDK, CDR2 SYGVNS. The ends were cut back, 4 bases at V and 0 bases at J, with 13 bases in the middle. The CDR3 covers 16 residues. The full variable domain, its missing parts supplied by reference TRBV25-1 and TRBJ1-3, is EADIYQTPRYLVIGTGKKITLECSQTMGHDKMYWYQQDPGMELHLIHYSYGVNSTEKGDLSSESTVSRIRTEHFPLTLESARPSHTSQYLCASSAVQDNSGNTIYFGEGSWLTVV.

The chain has TRBV30 and TRBJ2-7; D perhaps matches TRBD1 (5 bases). This CDR3 contains 15 residues. With 1 base removed from V and 3 bases from J, the gap between germline ends came to 16 bases. Germline CDR1 is GTSNPN and CDR2 is SVGIG (reference sequence). This CDR3 is CAWSDGAKPNYEQYF. CDR3 bases: TGTGCCTGGAGTGATGGGGCGAAACCCAACTACGAGCAGTACTTC.

The rearrangement uses TRBV2 and TRBJ2-3; D may be TRBD2 (6 bases). The CDR3 runs 17 residues. CDR1 and CDR2 (germline): SNHLY, FYNNEI. Deletions cut 5 bases from V and 0 bases from J, with 18 bases between. The CDR3 loop reads CASSPPQLAESTDTQYF. CDR3 bases: TGTGCCAGCAGTCCTCCCCAACTAGCCGAAAGCACAGATACGCAGTATTTT.

This chain connects TRBV9 to TRBJ2-7, with a possible D match to TRBD2 (6 bases). The V gene's germline CDR1 is SGDLS and CDR2 YYNGEE. The CDR3 loop spans 15 amino acids. Trimming took off 0 bases at V and 2 bases at J, with 12 bases between the two ends. In nucleotides, the CDR3 is TGTGCCAGCAGCGTAGGGGTTGGCGGGACCTACGAGCAGTACTTC. The encoded protein is CASSVGVGGTYEQYF.

The rearrangement uses TRBV29-1 and TRBJ2-1; D assignment may be TRBD1 or TRBD2 (5 bases each). V lost 7 bases to trimming and J lost 6 bases, with 19 bases between them. CDR3 length: 14 amino acids. Germline-derived CDR1 and CDR2 are SQVTM and ANQGSEA. CDR3 sequence: CSGEFARGLNEQFF. The CDR3 DNA follows: TGCAGCGGGGAGTTTGCCCGGGGCCTCAATGAGCAGTTCTTC.

This chain connects TRBV27 to TRBJ1-6; a possible D gene is TRBD1 (5 bases). Trimming took 3 bases from V and 7 from J, leaving 7 bases between them. Germline CDR1 MNHEY, CDR2 SMNVEV (reference sequence). CDR3 size: 13 residues. The CDR3 DNA reads TGTGCCAGCAGTTTTGGGGGAAATTCACCCCTCCACTTT. Amino acid sequence: CASSFGGNSPLHF.

This clone was observed a handful of times. One end of the junction does not line up with germline, which may come from a read error. The J gene is TRBJ2-1, the V gene TRBV19; D unclear. This CDR3 is built from 14 residues. Germline values: CDR1 LNHDA, CDR2 SQIVND (reference sequence). CDR3 in DNA: TGCGCCAGTAGTGTTAGGGCGCGCCACAATGAGCAGTTCTTC. Amino acid sequence: CASSVRARHNEQFF.

Points on this clone: A read error may produce the germline difference seen at one junction end. J is TRBJ2-6 and V is TRBV4-3; perhaps TRBD2 as D (6 bases). Looked up from germline, CDR1 is LGHNA and CDR2 is YSLEER. This CDR3 has 18 amino acids. The CDR3 is CASSQDPSGVSGANVLTF. The CDR3 coding sequence is TGCGCCAGCAGCCAAGACCCATCGGGGGTCTCTGGGGCCAACGTCCTGACTTTT.

V is TRBV30 and J is TRBJ1-2; perhaps TRBD1 as D (6 bases). The CDR3 has 14 residues. Trimming took 0 bases from V and 4 from J, leaving 12 bases between them. Germline values: CDR1 GTSNPN, CDR2 SVGIG (reference sequence). CDR3: CAWSVLGGGYGYTF. The CDR3 coding sequence is TGTGCCTGGAGTGTACTGGGGGGCGGCTATGGCTACACCTTC.

The chain recombines TRBV5-1 with TRBJ2-7; D gene ambiguous. Trimming removed 4 bases at V and 2 bases at J, with 4 bases between. Germline loops: CDR1 SGHRS, CDR2 YFSETQ. The CDR3 runs 11 residues. In DNA, the CDR3 is TGCGCCAGCAGCAACACCTACGAGCAGTACTTC. Its protein product is CASSNTYEQYF. Variable domain in full (rest from reference TRBV5-1 and TRBJ2-7): KAGVTQTPRYLIKTRGQQVTLSCSPISGHRSVSWYQQTPGQGLQFLFEYFSETQRNKGNFPGRFSGRQFSNSRSEMNVSTLELGDSALYLCASSNTYEQYFGPGTRLTVT.

This clone is a singleton in its sample. CDR3 sequence (DNA): TGTGCCAGCAGCATTACAGGGGGCAGAGATCAGCCCCAGCATTTT. This encodes CASSITGGRDQPQHF. The chain carries TRBV9 and TRBJ1-5; 9 bases fit TRBD1. The CDR3 runs to 15 residues. Trimming took 4 bases from V and 5 from J; bases not matched to a gene: 7. CDR1 is SGDLS, CDR2 YYNGEE, per germline.

The chain has TRBV23-1 and TRBJ1-2; the D gene is possibly TRBD1 (5 bases). TRBV23-1 qualifies as an ORF whose function is uncertain. The CDR3 loop spans 15 amino acids. The ends were cut back, 0 bases at V and 4 bases at J, with 12 bases in the middle. The chain's CDR3 is CASSQSFRGTYGYTF. The DNA for the CDR3 is TGCGCCAGCAGTCAATCGTTTAGGGGAACCTATGGCTACACCTTC.

The V call is TRBV9, the J call TRBJ1-1; D gene uncertain. Trimming took off 0 bases at V and 6 bases at J, with 9 bases between the two ends. The CDR3 is 13 amino acids. Germline V gene data show CDR1 as SGDLS and CDR2 as YYNGEE. CDR3 in amino acids: CASSVAFGAEAFF. The CDR3 nucleotides read TGTGCCAGCAGCGTAGCATTCGGGGCTGAAGCTTTCTTT.

This clone turned up a few times. The CDR3: CSESGAMYQETQYF. The DNA of the CDR3 is TGCAGCGAAAGCGGGGCGATGTACCAAGAGACCCAGTACTTC. J is TRBJ2-5 and V is TRBV29-1; 7 bases align to TRBD2. V shed 7 bases and J 0 bases; nucleotides not matched to a gene: 8. Germline CDR1 is SQVTM and CDR2 is ANQGSEA. The CDR3 spans 14 residues.

The J gene is TRBJ2-1, the V gene TRBV11-3; 11 bases are a match to TRBD2. The CDR3 has 19 amino acids. CDR1 and CDR2 (germline): SGHNT, YENEEA. V trimming: 0 bases; J trimming: 0 bases; junction bases outside the gene matches: 7. The CDR3, as DNA: TGTGCCAGCAGCTTAGACCCCGGGACTAGCGGCAGCTCCTACAATGAGCAGTTCTTC. This translates into CASSLDPGTSGSSYNEQFF. The full variable domain, with the rest looked up from reference TRBV11-3 and TRBJ2-1, is EAGVVQSPRYKIIEKKQPVAFWCNPISGHNTLYWYLQNLGQGPELLIRYENEEAVDDSQLPKDRFSAERLKGVDSTLKIQPAELGDSAVYLCASSLDPGTSGSSYNEQFFGPGTRLTVL.

The chain links TRBV7-9 to TRBJ2-4; D is unclear. The germline CDR1 and CDR2 sequences are SEHNR and FQNEAQ (reference sequence). The CDR3 is 15 residues long. V gave up 1 base and J gave up 7 bases, with 14 bases separating them. CDR3 nucleotides: TGTGCCAGCAGCTTAGATGGGTCAGGTTGGAACATTCAGTACTTC. Protein: CASSLDGSGWNIQYF.

The chain joins TRBV7-9 to TRBJ2-5, with 9 bases aligning to TRBD2. Germline CDR1 is SEHNR and CDR2 is FQNEAQ (reference sequence). The length of the CDR3 is 18 residues. J lost 2 bases, V lost 5 bases, and 15 bases had no gene match. Here the CDR3 DNA reads TGTGCCAGCAGCGGCGGGCTAGCGGGGTTTGGCAGTCAAGAGACCCAGTACTTC. Translation: CASSGGLAGFGSQETQYF.

V gene TRBV7-8 combines with J gene TRBJ2-2; D not certain. Trimming shortened V by 5 bases and J by 3 bases, and 4 bases separated the two germline ends. This CDR3 contains 12 residues. Germline CDR1 and CDR2: SGHVS and FQNEAQ. CDR3 region: CASSPDTGELFF. The CDR3 bases are TGTGCCAGCAGCCCAGACACCGGGGAGCTGTTTTTT.